The 25 T cell receptor beta chains listed next were all sequenced from one sample in a study of CD8 T cells in ankylosing spondylitis. TCRdb fed the 5' RACE reads into MiXCR, producing one record per CDR3 protein. The sample yields a few hundred thousand distinct CDR3 sequences, 18% seen once. Input material: blood, either unsorted or a sorted T cell fraction (not recorded which). The origin of the receptors is a male donor with ankylosing spondylitis or in good health (not recorded which).

This clonotype was recorded many times. This chain connects TRBV11-2 to TRBJ2-1, with D perhaps TRBD1 (6 bases). Trimming shortened V by 1 base and J by 5 bases, and 12 bases separated the two germline ends. CDR1 SGHAT and CDR2 FQNNGV come from the germline V gene. This CDR3 is 15 amino acids long. As DNA, the CDR3 is TGTGCCAGCAGCTTAGGGGCAGGGGTTAACAATGAGCAGTTCTTC. Translating it yields CASSLGAGVNNEQFF.

V usage is TRBV20-1 and J usage is TRBJ2-7, with D possibly being TRBD2 (7 bases). Trimming shortened V by 1 base and J by 3 bases, and 22 bases separated the two germline ends. Germline V gene sequence: CDR1 DFQATT, CDR2 SNEGSKA (reference sequence). The CDR3 contains 17 residues. In DNA, the CDR3 is TGCAGTGCTAGAGGGGGGCTAGCGGAGGACCGCGGCTACGAGCAGTACTTC. Translation: CSARGGLAEDRGYEQYF.

The chain carries TRBV11-2 and TRBJ2-7; 9 bases fit TRBD1. The CDR3 has 14 amino acids. Germline CDR1 and CDR2: SGHAT and FQNNGV. The junction had 4 bases not matched to a gene; V was cut back by 7 bases and J by 0 bases. The CDR3: CASTWTGASYEQYF. The CDR3, as DNA: TGTGCCAGCACCTGGACAGGGGCCTCCTACGAGCAGTACTTC.

The V and J genes are TRBV7-9 and TRBJ2-5, with D unresolved. The V end was cut by 5 bases, the J end by 2 bases, with 15 bases between. CDR1 and CDR2 (germline): SEHNR, FQNEAQ (reference sequence). The CDR3 is 15 residues long. The CDR3 nucleotides are TGTGCCAGCAGCCCAGATAACATGTATCAAGAGACCCAGTACTTC. Protein sequence: CASSPDNMYQETQYF.

This clonotype showed up just a few times. J is TRBJ2-1 and V is TRBV12-3 or TRBV12-4; D remains unclear. The germline V and J ends were trimmed by 6 bases and 6 bases, with 15 bases remaining between them. This CDR3 is built from 14 residues. The CDR3 reads CASSEAVWGNEQFF. DNA for the CDR3: TGTGCCAGCAGCGAGGCGGTTTGGGGCAATGAGCAGTTCTTC.

As DNA, the CDR3 is TGTGCCAGCAGGGAGGGACAGGGGGTTATCGACGAGCAGTACTTC. Translated, it gives CASREGQGVIDEQYF. This chain links TRBV7-8 with TRBJ2-7; 11 bases align to TRBD1. J was trimmed by 5 bases and V by 6 bases; bases with no gene match: 9. The V gene's germline CDR1 is SGHVS and CDR2 FQNEAQ. The CDR3 spans 15 residues.

This clonotype was observed many times. The chain employs TRBV6-5 and TRBJ1-1; TRBD1 aligns across 7 bases. Unmatched junction bases numbered 3, after V lost 1 base and J lost 1 base. The germline V gene encodes CDR1 MNHEY and CDR2 SVGAGI. The CDR3 extends over 15 amino acids. This chain's CDR3 is CASSYLGTANTEAFF. CDR3 nucleotides: TGTGCCAGCAGTTACTTAGGGACAGCGAACACTGAAGCTTTCTTT.

The chain combines TRBV20-1 with TRBJ1-6, with a weak D call TRBD1 (5 bases). V dropped 0 bases and J dropped 9 bases, with 18 bases sitting between them. The CDR3 runs 16 residues. CDR1 is DFQATT and CDR2 is SNEGSKA in the germline V gene (reference sequence). CDR3 in DNA: TGCAGTGCTAGAGATCTCCGGGACTTTGGGGTTTCACCCCTCCACTTT. Its translation: CSARDLRDFGVSPLHF.

The sample holds a few counts of this clonotype. The V gene is TRBV21-1, the J gene TRBJ2-7; TRBD2 reflects the table's D call only, with no check against the DNA. TRBV21-1 corresponds to a pseudogene. This CDR3 contains 18 residues. CDR3 sequence (DNA): TGTGCCAGCAGCAAAGTCTGGCTAGCGGGAGGCCCACGCGACGAGCAGTACTTC. Translated, it gives CASSKVWLAGGPRDEQYF.

The chain recombines TRBV27 with TRBJ2-1; D could derive from TRBD1 or TRBD2 (5 bases each). Trimming left V 6 bases short and J 4 bases short, with 16 bases between. CDR3 length equals 15 residues. Germline V CDR1 and CDR2: MNHEY, SMNVEV (reference sequence). Here the CDR3 DNA reads TGTGCCAGCAGCCCGACGGGGCTGGGGTACAATGAGCAGTTCTTC. Protein: CASSPTGLGYNEQFF.

The chain carries TRBV9 and TRBJ2-2; D not certain. The V end was cut by 4 bases, the J end by 6 bases, with 7 bases between. The CDR3 contains 12 residues. Germline V lookup: CDR1 SGDLS, CDR2 YYNGEE. The CDR3 bases are TGTGCCAGCAGCACCGAGCCCGGGGAGCTGTTTTTT. This encodes CASSTEPGELFF. Looking up the rest from reference TRBV9 and TRBJ2-2 gives the full variable domain: DSGVTQTPKHLITATGQRVTLRCSPRSGDLSVYWYQQSLDQGLQFLIQYYNGEERAKGNILERFSAQQFPDLHSELNLSSLELGDSALYFCASSTEPGELFFGEGSRLTVL.

The chain joins TRBV9 to TRBJ2-3; perhaps TRBD2 as D (5 bases). The germline gives CDR1 SGDLS, CDR2 YYNGEE. Between the trimmed V and J ends, which lost 3 bases and 3 bases, there was a span of 11 bases. The CDR3 spans 14 residues. CDR3 bases: TGTGCCAGCAGCGGAGGACGGGATACAGATACGCAGTATTTT. Its translation: CASSGGRDTDTQYF.

The chain employs TRBV2 and TRBJ2-7; D unresolved. Germline V gene lookup returns CDR1 SNHLY and CDR2 FYNNEI. V was shortened by 0 bases and J by 2 bases, with 8 bases between the two germline ends. This CDR3 is 14 amino acids long. Here the CDR3 DNA reads TGTGCCAGCAGTGAAGCGAATAGGGCCTACGAGCAGTACTTC. This sequence encodes CASSEANRAYEQYF.

V and J are TRBV5-1 and TRBJ1-1; D uncertain. CDR1 and CDR2 from the germline V gene are SGHRS and YFSETQ. V lost 2 bases, J lost 6 bases, and 14 bases lay in between. The CDR3 runs to 14 residues. CDR3 amino acids: CASSLGMGSPEAFF. The DNA of the CDR3 is TGCGCCAGCAGCTTAGGGATGGGGAGCCCTGAAGCTTTCTTT.

V is TRBV4-2 and J is TRBJ2-3; 11 bases are shared with TRBD2. Trimming removed 4 bases from V and 2 bases from J; junction bases left unmatched: 8. Looked up from germline, CDR1 is LGHNA and CDR2 is YNFKEQ. The CDR3 is 17 amino acids. The CDR3 region is CASSPWTSGLDTDTQYF. As DNA, the CDR3 is TGTGCCAGCAGCCCATGGACTAGCGGGCTCGACACAGATACGCAGTATTTT.

The chain recombines TRBV11-1 with TRBJ2-5; TRBD2 matches at 15 bases. Germline V gene sequence: CDR1 SGHAT, CDR2 FQDESV (reference sequence). The CDR3 is 19 amino acids. With V trimmed by 5 bases and J by 4 bases, 14 bases remained unmatched. The CDR3 here is CASSPGLAGGSNFRETQYF. CDR3 nucleotides: TGTGCCAGCAGCCCGGGACTAGCGGGAGGTTCGAACTTCAGAGAGACCCAGTACTTC.

In its sample, this clonotype was seen once. The chain has TRBV9 and TRBJ2-1; 10 bases are shared with TRBD2. Trimming took 4 bases from V and 2 from J; bases not matched to a gene: 18. This CDR3 comprises 20 residues. CDR1 is SGDLS and CDR2 is YYNGEE in the germline V gene. The CDR3 bases are TGTGCCAGCAGCCTCACAAGGGGGCTAGCGGGAGCACTTGCCTACAATGAGCAGTTCTTC. Translated, it gives CASSLTRGLAGALAYNEQFF. The variable domain in full, completed from reference TRBV9 and TRBJ2-1, reads DSGVTQTPKHLITATGQRVTLRCSPRSGDLSVYWYQQSLDQGLQFLIQYYNGEERAKGNILERFSAQQFPDLHSELNLSSLELGDSALYFCASSLTRGLAGALAYNEQFFGPGTRLTVL.

V gene TRBV30 combines with J gene TRBJ1-1; a weak D match, TRBD1 (5 bases). Trimming took 2 bases from V and 1 from J, leaving 8 bases between them. Germline V gives CDR1 GTSNPN, CDR2 SVGIG (reference sequence). The CDR3 consists of 13 residues. Written as DNA, the CDR3 is TGTGCCTGGAGTTTAACAGGGAACACTGAAGCTTTCTTT. It translates to CAWSLTGNTEAFF. Combining the CDR3 with reference TRBV30 and TRBJ1-1 gives the whole variable domain SQTIHQWPATLVQPVGSPLSLECTVEGTSNPNLYWYRQAAGRGLQLLFYSVGIGQISSEVPQNLSASRPQDRQFILSSKKLLLSDSGFYLCAWSLTGNTEAFFGQGTRLTVV.

The V and J genes are TRBV9 and TRBJ2-5, with 7 bases identical to TRBD1. Germline V gene sequence: CDR1 SGDLS, CDR2 YYNGEE. V was clipped by 3 bases and J by 4 bases; unmatched bases: 18. The CDR3 consists of 18 residues. The CDR3 nucleotides are TGTGCCAGCAGCGGCACCGGGACAGAGGGTAAACCAAGAGAGACCCAGTACTTC. It is translated as CASSGTGTEGKPRETQYF.

This clonotype was counted ten times or more. This chain uses TRBV5-1 with TRBJ2-7; D remains ambiguous. The CDR3 consists of 13 residues. Germline CDR1 and CDR2: SGHRS and YFSETQ. The V end lost 1 base, the J end lost 3 bases, and 8 bases lay between the germline ends. CDR3 in DNA: TGCGCCAGCAGCTTGTCGTCAGGCTACGAGCAGTACTTC. Its translation: CASSLSSGYEQYF.

This clonotype was seen a handful of times. The V gene is TRBV10-2, the J gene TRBJ2-1; 9 nucleotides agree with TRBD2. CDR1 is WSHSY, CDR2 SAAADI, per germline. The CDR3 runs 13 residues. Losses at the gene ends were 8 bases for V and 3 bases for J; bases not matched to a gene: 2. CDR3 protein: CASRLADYNEQFF. The CDR3 coding sequence is TGCGCCAGCCGACTAGCGGACTACAATGAGCAGTTCTTC.

This clonotype occurred a few times. The V and J genes are TRBV25-1 and TRBJ2-5; 7 bases are shared with TRBD2. Germline loops: CDR1 MGHDK, CDR2 SYGVNS. With V trimmed by 2 bases and J by 4 bases, 4 bases remained unmatched. CDR3 length equals 14 residues. CDR3 loop: CASSEGGVSETQYF. CDR3 nucleotides: TGTGCCAGCAGTGAAGGGGGGGTATCAGAGACCCAGTACTTC.

This clonotype was observed many times. The chain carries TRBV5-6 and TRBJ2-7; weak D call: TRBD2 (6 bases). Germline CDR1 is SGHDT and CDR2 is YYEEEE. The CDR3 extends over 13 amino acids. The V end lost 4 bases, the J end lost 3 bases, and 11 bases lay between the germline ends. The DNA of the CDR3 is TGTGCCAGCAGCCTATTTAGCGGCTACGAGCAGTACTTC. Its protein product is CASSLFSGYEQYF.

A few counts support this clonotype. The CDR3, as DNA: TGTGCCAGCAGTTTAGCCGCGGACAGCCCCTACGAGCAGTACTTC. Encoded protein: CASSLAADSPYEQYF. This sequence joins TRBV12-3 or TRBV12-4 and TRBJ2-7; perhaps TRBD1 as D (6 bases). The CDR3 is 15 residues long. Trimming took 0 bases from V and 2 from J, leaving 11 bases between them.

In this sample, this clonotype turned up many times. Compared with germline, one end of the junction differs, possibly owing to a read error. V usage is TRBV5-1 and J usage is TRBJ2-7; TRBD1 might be the D (6 bases). This CDR3 spans 12 amino acids. Germline V CDR1 and CDR2: SGHRS, YFSETQ. The CDR3 DNA follows: TGTGCCAGCAGTGCGGACAGCTACGAGCAGTACTTC. Its protein is CASSADSYEQYF.